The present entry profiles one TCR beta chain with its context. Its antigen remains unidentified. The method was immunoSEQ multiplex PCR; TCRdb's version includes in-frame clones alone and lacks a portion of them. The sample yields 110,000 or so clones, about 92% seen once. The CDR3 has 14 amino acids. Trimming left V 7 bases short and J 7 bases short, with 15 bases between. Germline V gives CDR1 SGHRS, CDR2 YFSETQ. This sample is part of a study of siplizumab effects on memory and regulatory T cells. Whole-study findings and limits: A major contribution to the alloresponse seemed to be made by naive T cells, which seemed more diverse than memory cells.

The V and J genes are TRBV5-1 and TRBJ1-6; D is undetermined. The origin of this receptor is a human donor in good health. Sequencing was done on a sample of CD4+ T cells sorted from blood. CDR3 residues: CASPDAGSNSPLHF. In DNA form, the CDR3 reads TGCGCCAGCCCCGACGCGGGTTCAAATTCACCCCTCCACTTT.